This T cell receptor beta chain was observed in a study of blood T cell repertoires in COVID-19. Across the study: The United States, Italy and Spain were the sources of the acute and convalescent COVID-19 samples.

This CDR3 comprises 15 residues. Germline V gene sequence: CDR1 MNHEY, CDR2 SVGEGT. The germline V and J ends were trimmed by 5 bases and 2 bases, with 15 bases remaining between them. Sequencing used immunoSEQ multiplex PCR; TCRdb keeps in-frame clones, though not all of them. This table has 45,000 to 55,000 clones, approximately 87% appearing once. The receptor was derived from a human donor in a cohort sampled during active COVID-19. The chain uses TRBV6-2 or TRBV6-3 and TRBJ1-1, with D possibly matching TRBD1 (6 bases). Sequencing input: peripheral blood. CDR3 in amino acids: CASSIPGAINTEAFF. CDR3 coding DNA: TGTGCCAGCAGTATCCCAGGGGCAATTAACACTGAAGCTTTCTTT.